This T cell receptor beta chain was documented in a study of cytomegalovirus exposure and HLA in healthy donors. Study overall: Most genotyped donors, 81% of more than 300, had Caucasian-associated genetic ancestry.

Regarding this clone: Its antigen is unidentified.

Unrecorded immune exposure was likely among donors, who were nominally healthy when sampled. The CDR3 contains 14 residues. J gave up 3 bases and V 4 bases, and 8 bases lay outside the gene matches. From germline, CDR1 is GTSNPN and CDR2 SVGIG (reference sequence). Primers included in the PCR were 60 Vbeta and 13 Jbeta primers. Method: immunoSEQ multiplex PCR; TCRdb's copy keeps in-frame clones and lacks some. This sample has approximately 100,000 clones, with 71% found just once. General study points: Researchers left out some V segments, among them TRBV6-2 and TRBV6-3, as indistinguishable.

This clonotype was sampled from a female donor in good health and CMV-seronegative. The chain carries TRBV30 and TRBJ1-1, with 7 bases matching TRBD1. What was sequenced was PBMCs. The chain's CDR3 is CAWNGGTGDTEAFF. DNA for the CDR3: TGTGCCTGGAACGGCGGTACAGGGGACACTGAAGCTTTCTTT.